Below, 20 T cell receptor beta chains from the same sample are listed, as sequenced in a study of cytomegalovirus exposure and HLA in healthy donors (dated by TCRdb to about 2017). The protocol used for the library was the immunoSEQ multiplex PCR assay. For the multiplex PCR, a mixture combining 60 forward primers for TCR Vbeta segments and 13 reverse primers for TCR Jbeta segments was used. TCRdb mirrors the immuneACCESS table, restricted to in-frame sequences. Some clones are absent from its copies; in checked studies, under half trace to an unresolved V gene, and the reason for the others is unknown. Across this sample there are around 140,000 clones, with 65% to 90% seen only once. The ten largest clones add up to 2.5% to 3% of the sample. The specimen was PBMCs. The receptors were gathered from a woman aged 30 to 39 in good health and CMV-seronegative.

The genes are TRBV30 and TRBJ2-7; D perhaps matches TRBD2 (6 bases). The CDR3 sequence is 15 residues long. Germline CDR1 GTSNPN, CDR2 SVGIG (reference sequence). Trimming cost V 0 bases and J 3 bases, with 15 bases left between them. CDR3 DNA sequence: TGTGCCTGGAGTGTACCGGGACTCTCTAACTACGAGCAGTACTTC. Translation: CAWSVPGLSNYEQYF.

The rearrangement joins TRBV5-3 to TRBJ1-1; TRBD1 might be the D (5 bases). TRBV5-3 qualifies as an ORF whose function is uncertain. CDR3 length: 16 amino acids. V was clipped by 2 bases and J by 0 bases, with 14 bases between them. The CDR3 protein is CARSFRRDRVNTEAFF. The CDR3 nucleotides are TGTGCCAGAAGCTTTCGCAGGGATCGGGTGAACACTGAAGCTTTCTTT.

This sequence joins TRBV7-3 and TRBJ2-5, with 7 nucleotides matching TRBD2. The CDR3 loop spans 15 amino acids. V lost 5 bases and J lost 5; bases outside the gene matches: 11. The V gene's germline CDR1 is SGHTA and CDR2 FQGTGA. The chain's CDR3 is CASSQRAGVRETQYF. As DNA, the CDR3 is TGTGCCAGCAGCCAGCGGGCGGGGGTTAGGGAGACCCAGTACTTC.

The chain is built from TRBV4-3 and TRBJ1-2, with D maybe TRBD1 (6 bases). V gave up 3 bases and J gave up 8 bases, with 19 bases separating them. The germline V gene has CDR1 LGHNA and CDR2 YSLEER. This CDR3 contains 15 residues. Here the CDR3 reads CASSHLGDKVGGYTF. The DNA of the CDR3 is TGCGCCAGCAGCCACCTTGGGGACAAAGTCGGCGGCTACACCTTC.

The chain carries TRBV28 and TRBJ1-3, with a tentative D call TRBD1 (6 bases). Looked up from germline, CDR1 is MDHEN and CDR2 is SYDVKM. The CDR3 contains 15 residues. The V and J ends lost 8 bases and 0 bases respectively, with 14 bases between them. CDR3 DNA: TGTGCCAGCGGAGAGAGGACAGTCTCTGGAAACACCATATATTTT. Its translation is CASGERTVSGNTIYF.

Of note for this clone: One end of the junction does not line up with germline, which may come from a read error. The J gene is TRBJ1-2, the V gene TRBV19; D possibly corresponds to TRBD1 (6 bases). Germline V gene lookup returns CDR1 LNHDA and CDR2 SQIVND (reference sequence). The CDR3 runs to 14 residues. In DNA form, the CDR3 reads TGTGCCAGTAGTATAGCCCAAACAGGGACCGCTGAGGACTTC. As protein: CASSIAQTGTAEDF.

The chain joins TRBV7-9 to TRBJ1-1; no definite D call. The CDR3 totals 14 residues. The V gene lost 6 bases and the J gene lost 1 base, with 12 bases spanning the gap. Germline V gives CDR1 SEHNR, CDR2 FQNEAQ (reference sequence). The CDR3 DNA sequence: TGTGCCAGCAGACCTCCACTGCGGAACACTGAAGCTTTCTTT. Protein: CASRPPLRNTEAFF.

The chain is built from TRBV6-6 and TRBJ2-5; 8 bases align to TRBD1. Germline-derived CDR1 and CDR2 are MNHNY and SVGAGI (reference sequence). V gave up 6 bases and J gave up 5 bases; unmatched junction bases: 5. The CDR3 contains 13 residues. The CDR3 region has the DNA TGTGCCAGCAGCAGGACAGGGAGGGAGACCCAGTACTTC. Amino acids: CASSRTGRETQYF.

This rearrangement joins TRBV20-1 to TRBJ1-2, with D hard to call. The CDR3 is 11 residues long. The V end lost 6 bases, the J end lost 3 bases, and 8 bases lay between the germline ends. Germline values: CDR1 DFQATT, CDR2 SNEGSKA (reference sequence). The CDR3 sequence is CSAAMYYGYTF. DNA for the CDR3: TGCAGTGCAGCGATGTACTATGGCTACACCTTC.

The count of this clone is one. The chain carries TRBV6-6 and TRBJ1-5; 7 bases fit TRBD1. The length of the CDR3 is 15 residues. The V gene's germline CDR1 is MNHNY and CDR2 SVGAGI (reference sequence). J was trimmed by 7 bases and V by 2 bases; bases with no gene match: 8. The CDR3 DNA follows: TGTGCCAGCAGTTACCGAACAGGGGTCCAACAGCCCCAGCATTTT. This translates into CASSYRTGVQQPQHF.

The chain employs TRBV5-1 and TRBJ2-3; 7 positions agree with TRBD1. The V gene's germline CDR1 is SGHRS and CDR2 YFSETQ. The CDR3 consists of 13 residues. Trimming took 6 bases from V and 4 from J; bases not matched to a gene: 5. CDR3: CASTITGADTQYF. CDR3 in DNA: TGCGCCAGCACCATAACAGGGGCAGATACGCAGTATTTT.

The chain carries TRBV7-9 and TRBJ2-5; D perhaps matches TRBD2 (6 bases). The CDR3 length is 14 residues. V lost 5 bases to trimming and J lost 4 bases, with 14 bases between them. In germline, CDR1 is SEHNR, CDR2 FQNEAQ (reference sequence). CDR3 sequence: CASSRRDSGETQYF. In DNA form, the CDR3 reads TGTGCCAGCAGCCGCCGGGACTCTGGAGAGACCCAGTACTTC.

The chain uses TRBV6-6 and TRBJ1-2; 9 bases align to TRBD1. The CDR3 is 16 amino acids. V lost 5 bases and J lost 5; bases outside the gene matches: 12. Germline CDR1 MNHNY, CDR2 SVGAGI (reference sequence). The CDR3 reads CASSPGTGSRKYGYTF. CDR3 in DNA: TGTGCCAGCAGTCCCGGGACAGGGTCCCGCAAGTATGGCTACACCTTC.

The V and J genes are TRBV28 and TRBJ1-2; 7 bases agree with TRBD1. This CDR3 is 16 amino acids long. Germline CDR1 MDHEN, CDR2 SYDVKM. The ends lost 4 bases at V and 6 bases at J; junction bases unmatched: 14. The CDR3 region is CASSSPSQGGGDGYTF. The CDR3, as DNA: TGTGCCAGCAGTTCACCCTCTCAGGGGGGCGGGGATGGCTACACCTTC.

The chain is built from TRBV6-6 and TRBJ1-5; 10 nucleotides align to TRBD1. The CDR3 is made up of 15 amino acids. Germline CDR1 is MNHNY and CDR2 is SVGAGI (reference sequence). V gave up 0 bases and J gave up 4 bases; unmatched junction bases: 0. CDR3 bases: TGTGCCAGCAGTTACTCGGGACAGGGGAATCAGCCCCAGCATTTT. Residues: CASSYSGQGNQPQHF.

CDR3 residues: CASLMLGADQPQHF. The CDR3 DNA reads TGTGCCAGTCTAATGTTGGGGGCTGACCAGCCCCAGCATTTT. The V gene is TRBV19, the J gene TRBJ1-5, with D possibly TRBD1 on 6 matching bases. The CDR3 runs to 14 residues. V lost 8 bases and J 7 bases, leaving 18 bases between the germline ends. Per the germline V gene, CDR1 is LNHDA and CDR2 is SQIVND (reference sequence).

This chain connects TRBV11-2 to TRBJ2-1; no definite D call. The CDR3 length is 12 residues. V lost 2 bases, J lost 9 bases, and 8 bases lay in between. Germline V lookup: CDR1 SGHAT, CDR2 FQNNGV. This CDR3 is CASSLTPGEQFF. Written as DNA, the CDR3 is TGTGCCAGCAGCTTAACCCCGGGTGAGCAGTTCTTC. The variable domain in full, with the rest retrieved from reference TRBV11-2 and TRBJ2-1, is EAGVAQSPRYKIIEKRQSVAFWCNPISGHATLYWYQQILGQGPKLLIQFQNNGVVDDSQLPKDRFSAERLKGVDSTLKIQPAKLEDSAVYLCASSLTPGEQFFGPGTRLTVL.

The rearrangement joins TRBV1 to TRBJ2-1; the D call TRBD2 from the table was never checked on the DNA. TRBV1 is labeled a pseudogene. This CDR3 has 17 residues. The CDR3 loop is CTSSQVLAGVGRNEQFF. CDR3 nucleotides: TGCACCAGCAGCCAAGTGCTAGCGGGGGTCGGGAGAAATGAGCAGTTCTTC.

The chain links TRBV6-5 to TRBJ2-5; possibly TRBD2 for D (5 bases). The J call may be in error: the DNA end matches TRBJ2-7 better. CDR1 and CDR2 from the germline V gene are MNHEY and SVGAGI. The CDR3 length is 15 residues. In DNA, the CDR3 is TGTGCCAGCAGTTACTCAGCCGGACTCTCCTACGAGCAGTACTTC. This codes for CASSYSAGLSYEQYF.

The genes are TRBV7-9 and TRBJ2-5; D perhaps matches TRBD1 (5 bases). This CDR3 spans 15 amino acids. Germline CDR1 SEHNR, CDR2 FQNEAQ (reference sequence). V was clipped by 3 bases and J by 4 bases, with 15 bases between them. For the CDR3, the DNA is TGTGCCAGCAGCTTGTGGACACTGGGCAGAGAGACCCAGTACTTC. The encoded protein is CASSLWTLGRETQYF.